These 3 T cell receptor beta chains originate from one sample sequenced in a study of shared clonotypes between healthy human individuals. Measured with immunoSEQ multiplex PCR; TCRdb has only the in-frame clones, and not every one. The sample holds 2 million to 3 million clones, approximately 93% seen once. Sample: naive CD4+ T cells from PBMCs. Subset of the sample: CD45RA+ positively selected. The receptors shown here come from a man between 18 and 29 years old in good health. Some clones in this sample may be carry-over from other donors' samples.

The V gene is TRBV7-2, the J gene TRBJ2-5, with 12 bases aligning to TRBD2. Germline V gene data show CDR1 as SGHTA and CDR2 as FQGNSA. The V and J ends lost 5 bases and 5 bases, in that order; junction bases with no gene match: 6. This CDR3 has 15 residues. CDR3 loop: CASSPWTSGIETQYF. The DNA for the CDR3 is TGTGCCAGCAGCCCGTGGACTAGCGGGATCGAGACCCAGTACTTC.

This sequence joins TRBV11-3 and TRBJ2-2, with D possibly TRBD1 on 6 matching bases. This CDR3 is built from 14 residues. Trimming removed 2 bases from V and 3 bases from J, with 7 bases in between. Germline V gives CDR1 SGHNT, CDR2 YENEEA. The chain's CDR3 is CASSLQGHTGELFF. Written as DNA, the CDR3 is TGTGCCAGCAGCTTACAGGGGCACACCGGGGAGCTGTTTTTT.

The chain joins TRBV4-3 to TRBJ2-1; D remains unclear. From germline, CDR1 is LGHNA and CDR2 YSLEER. V was clipped by 0 bases and J by 0 bases, with 15 bases between them. The CDR3 covers 18 residues. CDR3 residues: CASSQESWFSSSYNEQFF. CDR3 nucleotide sequence: TGCGCCAGCAGCCAAGAGAGCTGGTTCTCGAGCTCCTACAATGAGCAGTTCTTC.